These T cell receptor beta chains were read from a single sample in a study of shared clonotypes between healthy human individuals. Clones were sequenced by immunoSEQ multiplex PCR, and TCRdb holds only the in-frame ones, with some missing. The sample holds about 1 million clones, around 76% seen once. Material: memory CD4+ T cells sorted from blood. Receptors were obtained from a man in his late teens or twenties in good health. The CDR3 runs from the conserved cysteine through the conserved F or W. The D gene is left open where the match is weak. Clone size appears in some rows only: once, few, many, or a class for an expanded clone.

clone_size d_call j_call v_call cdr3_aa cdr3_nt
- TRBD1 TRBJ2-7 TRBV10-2 CASARGTDFYEQYF TGCGCCTCCGCCCGTGGGACAGACTTTTACGAGCAGTACTTC
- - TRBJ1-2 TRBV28 CASSGGELLGGYTF TGTGCCAGCTCCGGGGGGGAGCTATTAGGAGGCTACACCTTC
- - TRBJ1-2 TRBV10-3 CAISTRTAYGYTF TGTGCCATCAGTACTCGGACGGCATATGGCTACACCTTC
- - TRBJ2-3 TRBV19 CASTEGRTWSTDTQYF TGTGCCAGTACCGAGGGACGGACATGGAGCACAGATACGCAGTATTTT
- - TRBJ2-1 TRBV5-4 CASSFDVGGLGNEQFF TGTGCCAGCAGCTTTGATGTGGGGGGGCTAGGAAATGAGCAGTTCTTC
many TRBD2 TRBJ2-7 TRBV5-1 CASSLGTSGKPSYEQYF TGCGCCAGCAGCCTGGGGACTAGCGGGAAACCTTCCTACGAGCAGTACTTC
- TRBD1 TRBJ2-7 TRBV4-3 CASSQMLGQGLYEQYF TGCGCCAGCAGCCAAATGCTTGGACAGGGCCTCTACGAGCAGTACTTC
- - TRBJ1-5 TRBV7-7 CASSLMDGIGEYSNQPQHF TGTGCTAGCAGCTTAATGGACGGGATAGGGGAGTATAGCAATCAGCCCCAGCATTTT
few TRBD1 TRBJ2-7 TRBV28 CASRVQGAHEQYF TGTGCCAGCAGAGTACAGGGGGCCCACGAGCAGTACTTC
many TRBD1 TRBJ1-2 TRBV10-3 CAISPRGTVANYGYTF TGTGCCATCAGCCCCAGGGGGACGGTCGCTAACTATGGCTACACCTTC